These 19 T cell receptor beta chains share one sample of origin, sequenced in a study of T cells in Graves' hyperthyroidism and ophthalmopathy. The CDR3 regions of TCR beta were amplified from RNA transcripts. The TCR CDR3 was amplified in a first-round RT-PCR using the HTBI primer set. TCRdb reprocessed the multiplex PCR reads via MiXCR and lists one record per CDR3 protein. There are 550,000 to 650,000 distinct CDR3 sequences in the sample; 14% occur only once, and about 15% lies in the top ten. Sequencing was done on a sample of blood. These receptors were obtained from a woman between 40 and 55 years old with Graves' hyperthyroidism.

This clonotype occurred a few times. V usage is TRBV12-3 or TRBV12-4 and J usage is TRBJ2-7; 9 bases line up with TRBD1. This CDR3 is 17 amino acids long. J lost 2 bases, V lost 6 bases, and 14 bases had no gene match. CDR3 coding DNA: TGTGCCAGCAGCGACTATTACCGGGACAGGGCCACCTACGAGCAGTACTTC. The encoded protein is CASSDYYRDRATYEQYF.

This clonotype was detected many times. The chain employs TRBV2 and TRBJ1-5, with TRBD1 identical over 9 bases. CDR3 length: 14 amino acids. The V and J ends lost 6 bases and 4 bases, in that order; junction bases with no gene match: 4. Germline V gene sequence: CDR1 SNHLY, CDR2 FYNNEI. The CDR3 DNA follows: TGTGCCAGCAGGGATGGACAGGGGAATCAGCCCCAGCATTTT. Its protein product is CASRDGQGNQPQHF.

This clonotype was recorded a few times. The chain couples TRBV20-1 to TRBJ2-7, with D possibly matching TRBD1 (5 bases). The V gene lost 0 bases and the J gene lost 3 bases, with 9 bases spanning the gap. From germline, CDR1 is DFQATT and CDR2 SNEGSKA (reference sequence). This CDR3 is 13 amino acids long. CDR3 nucleotide sequence: TGCAGTGCTAGAGATCAGGGCTACTACGAGCAGTACTTC. Translation: CSARDQGYYEQYF.

The rearrangement joins TRBV5-1 to TRBJ1-2; TRBD1 matches at 8 bases. V gave up 4 bases and J gave up 6 bases; unmatched junction bases: 5. The germline V gene encodes CDR1 SGHRS and CDR2 YFSETQ. This CDR3 is 13 amino acids long. CDR3 in DNA: TGCGCCAGCAGCGTCGGGACAGGCCATGGCTACACCTTC. Translating gives CASSVGTGHGYTF.

The gene calls are TRBV12-5 and TRBJ2-3, with TRBD1 matching over 9 bases. The CDR3 runs to 12 residues. CDR1 is LGHNT, CDR2 FRNRAP, per germline. Germline trimming cut 6 bases from V and 10 bases from J; bases unmatched to any gene: 5. CDR3 residues: CASGRDRDAQYF. Written as DNA, the CDR3 is TGTGCTAGTGGAAGGGACAGGGATGCGCAGTATTTT.

This clonotype has just a few counts. This sequence joins TRBV29-1 and TRBJ2-3, with 10 nucleotides matching TRBD1. This CDR3 region has 13 residues. In germline, CDR1 is SQVTM, CDR2 ANQGSEA. The V gene end was trimmed by 8 bases and the J gene end by 4 bases; junction bases not matched to a gene: 6. CDR3 DNA sequence: TGCAGCCCTGACAGGGGGCTGGCAGATACGCAGTATTTT. The encoded protein is CSPDRGLADTQYF.

In this sample, this clonotype turned up many times. CDR3 amino acids: CASTGTGSYEQYF. CDR3 bases: TGCGCCAGCACCGGGACTGGCTCCTACGAGCAGTACTTC. The chain couples TRBV5-1 to TRBJ2-7; a possible D gene is TRBD2 (6 bases). The length of the CDR3 is 13 residues. The V end was cut by 6 bases, the J end by 0 bases, with 10 bases between. The V gene's germline CDR1 is SGHRS and CDR2 YFSETQ.

This clonotype was counted ten times or more. The chain recombines TRBV28 with TRBJ1-6, with TRBD1 matching over 7 bases. The CDR3 is 13 amino acids. With 5 bases clipped from V and 7 bases from J, the junction kept 2 bases outside the gene matches. Germline CDR1 MDHEN, CDR2 SYDVKM. This CDR3 is CASSGTANSPLHF. The CDR3 DNA follows: TGTGCCAGCAGTGGGACAGCCAATTCACCCCTCCACTTT.

The chain is built from TRBV29-1 and TRBJ2-1; D possibly corresponds to TRBD1 (5 bases). The CDR3 totals 13 residues. From germline, CDR1 is SQVTM and CDR2 ANQGSEA. The V gene lost 2 bases and the J gene lost 9 bases, with 14 bases spanning the gap. CDR3 nucleotides: TGCAGCGTTGAATCGACAGAGGTTCTTGAGCAGTTCTTC. Protein sequence: CSVESTEVLEQFF.

This clonotype appeared once. The genes are TRBV9 and TRBJ2-7, with a tentative D call TRBD1 (5 bases). This CDR3 region has 16 residues. Germline values: CDR1 SGDLS, CDR2 YYNGEE. V lost 5 bases and J lost 0, with 18 bases in between. The CDR3 DNA follows: TGTGCCAGCAGTGCCATTTCGACAGCCCCCTCCTACGAGCAGTACTTC. It codes for CASSAISTAPSYEQYF.

This clonotype came up a few times. V usage is TRBV12-3 or TRBV12-4 and J usage is TRBJ2-1; D remains ambiguous. The CDR3 runs to 13 residues. The V gene lost 5 bases and the J gene lost 6 bases, with 11 bases spanning the gap. The CDR3 DNA reads TGTGCCAGCAGTCCCCCCCCCGCCAATGAGCAGTTCTTC. Protein sequence: CASSPPPANEQFF.

The sample holds many counts of this clonotype. This sequence joins TRBV7-2 and TRBJ2-5; TRBD2 aligns across 7 bases. With V trimmed by 1 base and J by 4 bases, 3 bases remained unmatched. CDR3 length: 14 amino acids. Germline V CDR1 and CDR2: SGHTA, FQGNSA. CDR3 in amino acids: CASSLGLAGETQYF. CDR3 in DNA: TGTGCCAGCAGCTTAGGACTAGCTGGAGAGACCCAGTACTTC.

This clonotype was picked up many times. The chain combines TRBV3-1 with TRBJ1-2; 7 nucleotides agree with TRBD1. The CDR3 is 14 residues long. Germline V CDR1 and CDR2: LGHDT, YNNKEL (reference sequence). Trimming at V came to 4 bases and at J to 8 bases, leaving 10 bases not matched to a gene. As DNA, the CDR3 is TGTGCCAGCAGCCTAAAGGTGGACAGGAGCGGCTACACCTTC. It is translated as CASSLKVDRSGYTF.

The chain is built from TRBV4-1 and TRBJ1-1; tentatively, D is TRBD1 (5 bases). The CDR3 runs to 15 residues. With 2 bases removed from V and 1 base from J, the gap between germline ends came to 11 bases. The V gene's germline CDR1 is MGHRA and CDR2 YSYEKL. CDR3 residues: CASSQLGTSNTEAFF. The CDR3 bases are TGCGCCAGCAGCCAACTCGGGACCTCGAACACTGAAGCTTTCTTT.

This clonotype has at least ten counts. V is TRBV5-1 and J is TRBJ2-1; perhaps TRBD1 as D (6 bases). Trimming removed 4 bases at V and 0 bases at J, with 8 bases between. CDR3 size: 14 residues. Germline V gene sequence: CDR1 SGHRS, CDR2 YFSETQ. In DNA, the CDR3 is TGCGCCAGCAGCAGGGACACCTCCTACAATGAGCAGTTCTTC. Translating gives CASSRDTSYNEQFF. Full variable domain (rest looked up from reference TRBV5-1 and TRBJ2-1): KAGVTQTPRYLIKTRGQQVTLSCSPISGHRSVSWYQQTPGQGLQFLFEYFSETQRNKGNFPGRFSGRQFSNSRSEMNVSTLELGDSALYLCASSRDTSYNEQFFGPGTRLTVL.

Many counts were recorded for this clonotype. This chain uses TRBV5-5 with TRBJ2-5; TRBD1 is a possible D gene (6 bases). The germline V and J ends were trimmed by 4 bases and 2 bases, with 15 bases remaining between them. The CDR3 has 15 amino acids. Germline lookup yields CDR1 SGHKS and CDR2 YYEKEE (reference sequence). The CDR3 DNA follows: TGTGCCAGCAGCACGAGGGGGAACACGCAAGAGACCCAGTACTTC. Translation gives CASSTRGNTQETQYF.

This clonotype was seen at least ten times. This sequence joins TRBV3-1 and TRBJ2-5, with 8 nucleotides matching TRBD2. This CDR3 contains 15 residues. Trimming removed 2 bases from V and 1 base from J; junction bases left unmatched: 3. The germline V gene has CDR1 LGHDT and CDR2 YNNKEL (reference sequence). The CDR3 nucleotides read TGTGCCAGCAGCCAATTTAGCGGGACCCAAGAGACCCAGTACTTC. Its translation: CASSQFSGTQETQYF.

At least ten counts were recorded for this clonotype. The chain is built from TRBV13 and TRBJ2-2; 9 bases are shared with TRBD1. The length of the CDR3 is 15 residues. The ends lost 9 bases at V and 5 bases at J; junction bases unmatched: 10. Germline loops: CDR1 PRHDT, CDR2 FYEKMQ (reference sequence). The CDR3 DNA reads as TGTGCCAGTGAACCGACAGGGGGAAGAACCGGGGAGCTGTTTTTT. Its protein product is CASEPTGGRTGELFF.

The genes are TRBV4-1 and TRBJ1-4; D unclear. The germline CDR1 and CDR2 sequences are MGHRA and YSYEKL. Between the trimmed V and J ends, which lost 4 bases and 0 bases, there was a span of 9 bases. This CDR3 comprises 15 residues. The CDR3 protein is CASSRQASTNEKLFF. CDR3 bases: TGCGCCAGCAGCCGACAAGCCTCAACTAATGAAAAACTGTTTTTT.